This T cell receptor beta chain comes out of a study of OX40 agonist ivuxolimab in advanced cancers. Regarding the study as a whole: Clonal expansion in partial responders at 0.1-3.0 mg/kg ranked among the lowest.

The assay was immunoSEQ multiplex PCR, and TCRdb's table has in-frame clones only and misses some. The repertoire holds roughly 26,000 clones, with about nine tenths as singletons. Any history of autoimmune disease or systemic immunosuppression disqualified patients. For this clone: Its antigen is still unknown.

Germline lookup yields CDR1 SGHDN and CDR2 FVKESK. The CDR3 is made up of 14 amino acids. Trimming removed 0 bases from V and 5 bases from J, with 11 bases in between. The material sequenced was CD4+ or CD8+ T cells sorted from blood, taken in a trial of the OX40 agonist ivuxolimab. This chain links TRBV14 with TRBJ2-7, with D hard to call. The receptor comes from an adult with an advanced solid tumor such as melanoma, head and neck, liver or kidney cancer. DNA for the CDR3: TGTGCCAGCAGCCAAGAGAACCTCTTAGACGAGCAGTACTTC. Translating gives CASSQENLLDEQYF.